This TCR beta chain was obtained from a study of a mutant IDH1 vaccine in newly diagnosed glioma. For the study at large: Visit V12 was at week 35; visit V13 was at week 47.

The time point is: week 47, end of study. In the vaccine, a single dose held 300 ug of the mutant IDH1 20-mer peptide, along with topical imiquimod. Only in-frame clones appear in the TCRdb table, and some are missing; sequencing was by immunoSEQ multiplex PCR. The sample lists tens of thousands of clones; roughly 86% were seen once. CDR1 is SGHNT and CDR2 is YYREEE in the germline V gene (reference sequence). Trimming took 1 base from V and 7 from J, leaving 15 bases between them. CDR3 length: 15 amino acids. A note on this clone: Its matching antigen is unknown.

This sample comprised PBMCs, obtained from a glioma patient whose treatment included an IDH1 peptide vaccine. This sequence originates from a woman aged 45-60 years with glioma. V gene TRBV5-4 combines with J gene TRBJ2-1, with D possibly TRBD1 on 6 matching bases. Written as DNA, the CDR3 is TGTGCCAGCAGCTTGTTAGTGGGGGCGGGTAATGAGCAGTTCTTC. Its protein product is CASSLLVGAGNEQFF.